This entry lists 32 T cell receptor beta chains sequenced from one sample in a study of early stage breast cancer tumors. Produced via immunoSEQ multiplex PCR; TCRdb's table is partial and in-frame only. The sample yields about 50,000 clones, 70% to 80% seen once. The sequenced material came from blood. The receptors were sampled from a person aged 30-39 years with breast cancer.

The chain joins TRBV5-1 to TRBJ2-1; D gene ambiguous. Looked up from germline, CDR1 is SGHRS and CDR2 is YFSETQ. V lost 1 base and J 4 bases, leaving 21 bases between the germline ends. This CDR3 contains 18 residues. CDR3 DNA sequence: TGCGCCAGCAGCTTGATGTACAGCCTTAGTGGTGGTTACAATGAGCAGTTCTTC. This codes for CASSLMYSLSGGYNEQFF. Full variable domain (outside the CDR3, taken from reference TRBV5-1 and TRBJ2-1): KAGVTQTPRYLIKTRGQQVTLSCSPISGHRSVSWYQQTPGQGLQFLFEYFSETQRNKGNFPGRFSGRQFSNSRSEMNVSTLELGDSALYLCASSLMYSLSGGYNEQFFGPGTRLTVL.

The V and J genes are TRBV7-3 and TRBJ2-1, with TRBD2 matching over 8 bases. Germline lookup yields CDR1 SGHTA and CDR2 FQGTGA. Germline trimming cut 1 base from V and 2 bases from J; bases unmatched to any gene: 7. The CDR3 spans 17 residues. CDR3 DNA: TGTGCCAGCAGCTTAAGGACGGCGGGAGGCCCCTACAATGAGCAGTTCTTC. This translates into CASSLRTAGGPYNEQFF.

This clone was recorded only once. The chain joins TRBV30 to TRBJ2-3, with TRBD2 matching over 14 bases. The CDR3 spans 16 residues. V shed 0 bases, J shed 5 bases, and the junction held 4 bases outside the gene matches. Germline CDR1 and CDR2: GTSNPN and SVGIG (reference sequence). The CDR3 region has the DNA TGTGCCTGGAGTGTCGGACTAGCGGGAGGTGGAGATACGCAGTATTTT. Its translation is CAWSVGLAGGGDTQYF.

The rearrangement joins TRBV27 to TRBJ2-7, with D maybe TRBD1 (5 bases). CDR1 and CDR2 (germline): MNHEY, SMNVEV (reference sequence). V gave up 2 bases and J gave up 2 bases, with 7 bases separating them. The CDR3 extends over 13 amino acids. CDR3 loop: CASSLDSTYEQYF. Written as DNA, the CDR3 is TGTGCCAGCAGTTTAGACAGTACCTACGAGCAGTACTTC.

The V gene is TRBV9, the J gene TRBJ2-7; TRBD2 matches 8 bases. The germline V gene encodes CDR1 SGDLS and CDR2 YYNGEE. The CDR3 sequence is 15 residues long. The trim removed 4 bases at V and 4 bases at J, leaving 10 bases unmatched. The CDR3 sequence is CASSPGLAFPYEQYF. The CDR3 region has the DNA TGTGCCAGCAGCCCCGGACTAGCCTTCCCGTACGAGCAGTACTTC.

The CDR3 bases are TGTGCCTGGAGCGTTAGCGGGACGGTTTACAATGAGCAGTTCTTC. This sequence encodes CAWSVSGTVYNEQFF. V gene TRBV30 combines with J gene TRBJ2-1; 8 bases agree with TRBD2. Germline assignment: CDR1 GTSNPN and CDR2 SVGIG (reference sequence). This CDR3 spans 15 amino acids. V shed 3 bases, J shed 4 bases, and the junction held 8 bases outside the gene matches.

In DNA form, the CDR3 reads TGTGCCACAGGGACTACTCAAGAGACCCAGTACTTC. This sequence encodes CATGTTQETQYF. V gene TRBV10-3 combines with J gene TRBJ2-5; 7 positions match TRBD2. This CDR3 has 12 amino acids. Germline loops: CDR1 ENHRY, CDR2 SYGVKD. J lost 2 bases, V lost 10 bases, and 4 bases had no gene match.

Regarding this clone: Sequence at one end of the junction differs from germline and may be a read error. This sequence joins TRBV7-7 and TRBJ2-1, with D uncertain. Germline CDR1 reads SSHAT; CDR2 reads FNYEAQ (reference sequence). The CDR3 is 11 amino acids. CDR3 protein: CASSLRNEQFF. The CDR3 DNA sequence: TGTGCTAGCAGCTTAAGGAATGAGCAGTTCTTC.

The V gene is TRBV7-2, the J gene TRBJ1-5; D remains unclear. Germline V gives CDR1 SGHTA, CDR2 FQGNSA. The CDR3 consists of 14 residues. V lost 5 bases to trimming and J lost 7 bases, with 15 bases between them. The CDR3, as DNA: TGTGCCAGCAGCGGTACAGTCTCGGGGCAGCCCCAGCATTTT. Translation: CASSGTVSGQPQHF.

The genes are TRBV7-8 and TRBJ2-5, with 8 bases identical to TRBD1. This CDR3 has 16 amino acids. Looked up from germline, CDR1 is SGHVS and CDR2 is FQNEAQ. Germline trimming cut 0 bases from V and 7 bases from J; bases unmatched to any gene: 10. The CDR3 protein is CASSLASTGVKGTQYF. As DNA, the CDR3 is TGTGCCAGCAGCTTAGCGTCGACAGGGGTTAAGGGGACCCAGTACTTC. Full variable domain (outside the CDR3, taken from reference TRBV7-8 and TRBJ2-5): GAGVSQSPRYKVAKRGQDVALRCDPISGHVSLFWYQQALGQGPEFLTYFQNEAQLDKSGLPSDRFFAERPEGSVSTLKIQRTQQEDSAVYLCASSLASTGVKGTQYFGPGTRLLVL.

The CDR3 nucleotides are TGTGCCAGCAGTGATTCCAGGGGCGCTTCTGAAGCTTTCTTT. Its translation: CASSDSRGASEAFF. This chain connects TRBV2 to TRBJ1-1, with D tentatively TRBD1 (6 bases). This CDR3 has 14 amino acids. The V end lost 3 bases, the J end lost 6 bases, and 14 bases lay between the germline ends. Germline CDR1 is SNHLY and CDR2 is FYNNEI.

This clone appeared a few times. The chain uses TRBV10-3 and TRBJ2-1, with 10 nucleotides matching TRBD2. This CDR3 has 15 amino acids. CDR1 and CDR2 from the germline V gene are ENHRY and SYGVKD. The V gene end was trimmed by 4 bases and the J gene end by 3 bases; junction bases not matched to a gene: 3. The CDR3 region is CAISVGTSDYNEQFF. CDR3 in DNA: TGTGCCATCAGTGTAGGGACTAGCGACTACAATGAGCAGTTCTTC.

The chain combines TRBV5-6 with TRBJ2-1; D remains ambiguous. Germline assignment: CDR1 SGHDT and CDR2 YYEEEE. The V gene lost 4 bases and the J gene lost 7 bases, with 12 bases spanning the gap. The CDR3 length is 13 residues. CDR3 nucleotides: TGTGCCAGCAGCGTTTGGGCGAGGAATGAGCAGTTCTTC. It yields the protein CASSVWARNEQFF.

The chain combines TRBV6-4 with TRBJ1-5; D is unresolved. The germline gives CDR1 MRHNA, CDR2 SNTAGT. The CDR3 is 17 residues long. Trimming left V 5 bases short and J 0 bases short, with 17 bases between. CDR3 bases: TGTGCCAGCAGTACCCACCCAGTGGGGAATAGCAATCAGCCCCAGCATTTT. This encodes CASSTHPVGNSNQPQHF.

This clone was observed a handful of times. CDR3 loop: CATPGRDTQYF. For the CDR3, the DNA is TGTGCCACCCCGGGCCGGGATACGCAGTATTTT. The chain is built from TRBV2 and TRBJ2-3, with D uncertain. The CDR3 has 11 amino acids. Trimming pared 10 bases from V and 6 bases from J, leaving 11 bases between. The germline gives CDR1 SNHLY, CDR2 FYNNEI. Full variable domain (missing parts from reference TRBV2 and TRBJ2-3): EPEVTQTPSHQVTQMGQEVILRCVPISNHLYFYWYRQILGQKVEFLVSFYNNEISEKSEIFDDQFSVERPDGSNFTLKIRSTKLEDSAMYFCATPGRDTQYFGPGTRLTVL.

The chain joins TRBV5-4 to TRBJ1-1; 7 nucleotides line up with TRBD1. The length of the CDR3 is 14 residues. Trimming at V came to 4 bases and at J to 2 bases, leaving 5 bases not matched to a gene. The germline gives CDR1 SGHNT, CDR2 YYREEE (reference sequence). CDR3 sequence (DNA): TGTGCCAGCAGCCCGGGACAGAGAAACACTGAAGCTTTCTTT. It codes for CASSPGQRNTEAFF.

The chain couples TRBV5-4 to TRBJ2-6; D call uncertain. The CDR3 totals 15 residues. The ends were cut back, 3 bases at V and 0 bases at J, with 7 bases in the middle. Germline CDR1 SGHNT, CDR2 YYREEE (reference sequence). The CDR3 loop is CASSSKSSGANVLTF. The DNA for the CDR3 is TGTGCCAGCAGCTCCAAATCCTCTGGGGCCAACGTCCTGACTTTC.

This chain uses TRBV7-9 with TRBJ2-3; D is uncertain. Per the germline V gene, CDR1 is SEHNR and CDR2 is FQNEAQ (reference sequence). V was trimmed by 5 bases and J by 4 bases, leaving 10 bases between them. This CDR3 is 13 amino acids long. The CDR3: CASSPGSADTQYF. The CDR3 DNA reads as TGTGCCAGCAGCCCAGGAAGCGCAGATACGCAGTATTTT.

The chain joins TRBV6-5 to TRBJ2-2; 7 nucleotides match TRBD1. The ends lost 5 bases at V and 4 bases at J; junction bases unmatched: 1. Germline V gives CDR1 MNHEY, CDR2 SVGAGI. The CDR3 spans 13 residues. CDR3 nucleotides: TGTGCCAGCAGTCAGGGGGTCACCGGGGAGCTGTTTTTT. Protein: CASSQGVTGELFF.

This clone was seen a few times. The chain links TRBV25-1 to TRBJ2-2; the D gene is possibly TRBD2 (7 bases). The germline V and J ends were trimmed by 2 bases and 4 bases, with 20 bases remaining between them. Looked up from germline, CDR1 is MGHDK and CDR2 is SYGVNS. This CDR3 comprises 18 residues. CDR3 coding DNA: TGTGCCAGCAGTGAAAGGGTCGGGGGGCGCGGCGGCACCGGGGAGCTGTTTTTT. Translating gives CASSERVGGRGGTGELFF.

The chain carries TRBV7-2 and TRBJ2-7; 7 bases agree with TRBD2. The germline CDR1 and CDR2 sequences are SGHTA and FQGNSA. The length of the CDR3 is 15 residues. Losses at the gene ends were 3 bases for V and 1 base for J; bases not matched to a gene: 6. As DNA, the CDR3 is TGTGCCAGCAGCTTGGGTGGCGGGAGTTCCTACGAGCAGTACTTC. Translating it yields CASSLGGGSSYEQYF.

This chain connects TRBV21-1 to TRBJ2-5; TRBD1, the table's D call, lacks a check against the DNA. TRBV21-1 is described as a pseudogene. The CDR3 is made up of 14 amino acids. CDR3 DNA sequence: TGTGCCAGCAGCATCGGACAGCAGCAAGAGACCCAGTACTTC. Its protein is CASSIGQQQETQYF.

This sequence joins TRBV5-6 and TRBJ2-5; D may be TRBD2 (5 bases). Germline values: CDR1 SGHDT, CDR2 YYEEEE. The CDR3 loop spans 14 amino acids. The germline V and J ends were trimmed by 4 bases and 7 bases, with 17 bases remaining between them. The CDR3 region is CASSTLVTGSTQYF. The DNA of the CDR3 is TGTGCCAGCAGCACCCTCGTGACGGGGTCGACCCAGTACTTC.

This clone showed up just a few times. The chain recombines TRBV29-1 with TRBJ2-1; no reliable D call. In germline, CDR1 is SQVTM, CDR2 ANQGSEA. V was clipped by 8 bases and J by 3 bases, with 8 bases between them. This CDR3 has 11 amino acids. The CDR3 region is CSLESYNEQFF. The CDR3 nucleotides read TGCAGCCTGGAGAGCTACAATGAGCAGTTCTTC.

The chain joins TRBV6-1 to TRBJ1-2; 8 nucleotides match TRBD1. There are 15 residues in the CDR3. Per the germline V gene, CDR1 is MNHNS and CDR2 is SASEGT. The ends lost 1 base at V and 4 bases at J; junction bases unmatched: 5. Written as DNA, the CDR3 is TGTGCCAGCAGTGAAGATGGGACAGGCTCCTATGGCTACACCTTC. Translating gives CASSEDGTGSYGYTF.

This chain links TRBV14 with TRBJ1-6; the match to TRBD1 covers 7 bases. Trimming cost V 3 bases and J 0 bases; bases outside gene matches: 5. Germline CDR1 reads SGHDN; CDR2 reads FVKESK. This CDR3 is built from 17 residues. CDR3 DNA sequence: TGTGCCAGCAGCCAGGGGACAGCGAGCTCCTATAATTCACCCCTCCACTTT. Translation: CASSQGTASSYNSPLHF.

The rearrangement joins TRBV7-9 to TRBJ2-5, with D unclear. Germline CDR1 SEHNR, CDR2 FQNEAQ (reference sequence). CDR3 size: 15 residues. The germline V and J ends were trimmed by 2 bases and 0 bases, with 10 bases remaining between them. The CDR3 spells CASSLRTANQETQYF. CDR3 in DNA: TGTGCCAGCAGCTTACGGACCGCCAACCAAGAGACCCAGTACTTC.

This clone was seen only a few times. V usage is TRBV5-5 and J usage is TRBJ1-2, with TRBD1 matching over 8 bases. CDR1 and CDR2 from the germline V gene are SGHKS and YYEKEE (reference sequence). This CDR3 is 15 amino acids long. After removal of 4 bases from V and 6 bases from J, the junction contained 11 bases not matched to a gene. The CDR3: CASSADRASRHGYTF. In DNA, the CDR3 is TGTGCCAGCAGCGCGGACAGGGCCTCACGACATGGCTACACCTTC.

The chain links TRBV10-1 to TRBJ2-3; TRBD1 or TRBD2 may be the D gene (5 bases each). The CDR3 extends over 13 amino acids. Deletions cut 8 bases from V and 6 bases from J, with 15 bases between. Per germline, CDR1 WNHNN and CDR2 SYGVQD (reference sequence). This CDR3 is CASQTGRGDTQYF. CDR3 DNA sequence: TGCGCCAGCCAAACGGGGCGCGGGGATACGCAGTATTTT.

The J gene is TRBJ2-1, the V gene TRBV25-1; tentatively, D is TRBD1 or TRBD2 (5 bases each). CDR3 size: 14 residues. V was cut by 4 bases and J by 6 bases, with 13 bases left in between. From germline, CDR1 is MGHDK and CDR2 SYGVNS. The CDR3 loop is CASSAGTEANEQFF. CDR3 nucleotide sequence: TGTGCCAGCAGTGCCGGGACCGAGGCCAATGAGCAGTTCTTC. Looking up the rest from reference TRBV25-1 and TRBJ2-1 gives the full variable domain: EADIYQTPRYLVIGTGKKITLECSQTMGHDKMYWYQQDPGMELHLIHYSYGVNSTEKGDLSSESTVSRIRTEHFPLTLESARPSHTSQYLCASSAGTEANEQFFGPGTRLTVL.

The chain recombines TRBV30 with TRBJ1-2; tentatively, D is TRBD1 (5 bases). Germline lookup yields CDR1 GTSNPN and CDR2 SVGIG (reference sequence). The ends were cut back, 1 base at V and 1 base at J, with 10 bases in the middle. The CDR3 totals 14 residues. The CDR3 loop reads CAWSGEGINYGYTF. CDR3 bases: TGTGCCTGGAGTGGGGAGGGGATTAACTATGGCTACACCTTC. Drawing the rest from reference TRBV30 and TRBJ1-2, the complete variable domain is SQTIHQWPATLVQPVGSPLSLECTVEGTSNPNLYWYRQAAGRGLQLLFYSVGIGQISSEVPQNLSASRPQDRQFILSSKKLLLSDSGFYLCAWSGEGINYGYTFGSGTRLTVV.

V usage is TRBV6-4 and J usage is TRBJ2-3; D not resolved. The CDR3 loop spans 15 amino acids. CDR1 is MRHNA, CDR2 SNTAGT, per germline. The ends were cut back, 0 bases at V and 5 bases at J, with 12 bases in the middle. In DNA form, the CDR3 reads TGTGCCAGCAGTGACTCCGCGGATTCCGTAGATACGCAGTATTTT. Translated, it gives CASSDSADSVDTQYF.